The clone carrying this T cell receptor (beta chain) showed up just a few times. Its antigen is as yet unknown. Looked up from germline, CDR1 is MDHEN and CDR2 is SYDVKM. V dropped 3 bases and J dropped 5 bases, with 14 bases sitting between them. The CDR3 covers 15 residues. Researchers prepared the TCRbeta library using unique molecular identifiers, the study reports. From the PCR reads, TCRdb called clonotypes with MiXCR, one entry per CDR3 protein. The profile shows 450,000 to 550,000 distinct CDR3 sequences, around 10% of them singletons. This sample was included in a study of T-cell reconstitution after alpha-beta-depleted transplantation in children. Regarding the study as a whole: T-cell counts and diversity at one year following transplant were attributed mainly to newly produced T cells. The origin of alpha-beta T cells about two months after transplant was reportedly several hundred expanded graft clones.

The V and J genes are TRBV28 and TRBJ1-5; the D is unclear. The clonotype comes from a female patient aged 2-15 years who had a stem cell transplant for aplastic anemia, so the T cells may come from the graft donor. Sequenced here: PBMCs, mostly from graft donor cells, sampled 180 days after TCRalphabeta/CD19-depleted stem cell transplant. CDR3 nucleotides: TGTGCCAGCAGTTTTCGGACTACTCTGGATCAGCCCCAGCATTTT. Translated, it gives CASSFRTTLDQPQHF.